This T cell receptor (beta chain) was sequenced for a study of cytomegalovirus exposure and HLA in healthy donors. A word on this clone: What it recognizes is unknown.

PCR was performed using 60 Vbeta and 13 Jbeta primers. As handled by the study authors: The count from a later analysis was roughly 80 million unique TCR beta chains, some 10 million of them shared. This table comes from immunoSEQ multiplex PCR, and its TCRdb copy is limited to in-frame clones, with some not included. V, J and clone size were drawn from that table, and D and trimming were deduced from the DNA. The sample holds approximately 150,000 clones, approximately 67% seen once. General study findings and limits: Earlier results showed most TCR beta V segments being productive about 90% or about 30% of the time. A later analysis linked a missense DCLRE1C variant to TCR beta V- and J-gene trimming.

With 1 base removed from V and 3 bases from J, the gap between germline ends came to 10 bases. Germline V lookup: CDR1 SEHNR, CDR2 FQNEAQ (reference sequence). This CDR3 spans 14 amino acids. Sequencing used PBMCs. The sequence came from a woman between 18 and 29 years old in good health and CMV-seropositive. This chain links TRBV7-9 with TRBJ2-7; a weak D match, TRBD2 (5 bases). CDR3 in amino acids: CASSLVATSYEQYF. The CDR3 nucleotides are TGTGCCAGCAGCTTAGTAGCGACAAGCTACGAGCAGTACTTC.